The 20 T cell receptor beta chains below were found in one sample sequenced in a study of T cell responses to AZD1222 COVID-19 vaccine. Using immunoSEQ multiplex PCR, the repertoire was profiled, and TCRdb retains in-frame clones only, with some absent. The top ten clones hold 0.64% of a sample with 150,000 to 200,000 clones, roughly 94% of them seen once. The source was peripheral blood, collected on day 0 of AZD1222 vaccination. The receptors here all came from an adult in good health.

The chain combines TRBV3-1 (or the pseudogene TRBV3-2) with TRBJ1-6; the D is unclear. The V gene's germline CDR1 is LGHDT and CDR2 YNNKEL (reference sequence). Between the trimmed V and J ends, which lost 1 base and 4 bases, there was a span of 11 bases. The CDR3 length is 16 residues. Here the CDR3 DNA reads TGTGCCAGCAGCCAAGGTCTCTTAGTATATAATTCACCCCTCCACTTT. This encodes CASSQGLLVYNSPLHF.

The rearrangement links TRBV11-2 to TRBJ1-1; perhaps TRBD1 as D (6 bases). V gave up 5 bases and J gave up 6 bases, with 13 bases separating them. CDR3 length: 13 residues. Germline loops: CDR1 SGHAT, CDR2 FQNNGV. CDR3 in amino acids: CASSLAGVPEAFF. The DNA of the CDR3 is TGTGCCAGCAGCCTAGCAGGGGTTCCTGAAGCTTTCTTT.

The V gene is TRBV5-5, the J gene TRBJ2-5; D might be TRBD1 or TRBD2, each matching 5 bases. The CDR3 has 13 amino acids. With 2 bases removed from V and 5 bases from J, the gap between germline ends came to 10 bases. The germline gives CDR1 SGHKS, CDR2 YYEKEE (reference sequence). The CDR3 DNA is TGTGCCAGCAGCTTAAAGGGGACGGAGACCCAGTACTTC. Translated, it gives CASSLKGTETQYF.

The chain combines TRBV5-4 with TRBJ2-1, with 8 bases aligning to TRBD2. This CDR3 is built from 13 residues. CDR1 is SGHNT, CDR2 YYREEE, per germline (reference sequence). J was trimmed by 6 bases and V by 2 bases; bases with no gene match: 1. The CDR3 is CASSFGGANEQFF. The CDR3 DNA sequence: TGTGCCAGCAGCTTCGGGGGGGCCAATGAGCAGTTCTTC.

V gene TRBV7-9 combines with J gene TRBJ2-7; 11 nucleotides align to TRBD2. Germline CDR1 is SEHNR and CDR2 is FQNEAQ (reference sequence). The CDR3 has 15 residues. The junction had 5 bases not matched to a gene; V was cut back by 5 bases and J by 2 bases. CDR3 protein: CASSPTSGSPYEQYF. The CDR3 DNA reads TGTGCCAGCAGCCCTACTAGCGGGAGCCCCTACGAGCAGTACTTC.

J is TRBJ2-7 and V is TRBV5-1; 9 bases fit TRBD1. Germline values: CDR1 SGHRS, CDR2 YFSETQ. The length of the CDR3 is 15 residues. Losses at the gene ends were 5 bases for V and 2 bases for J; bases not matched to a gene: 8. As DNA, the CDR3 is TGCGCCAGCAGGACAGGGGGTGAACCTACCTACGAGCAGTACTTC. Its translation: CASRTGGEPTYEQYF.

The chain joins TRBV7-8 to TRBJ2-2, with no clear D. The ends were cut back, 5 bases at V and 2 bases at J, with 9 bases in the middle. The CDR3 has 14 residues. The V gene's germline CDR1 is SGHVS and CDR2 FQNEAQ. The CDR3 is CASSPGPNTGELFF. CDR3 nucleotide sequence: TGTGCCAGCAGCCCCGGGCCTAACACCGGGGAGCTGTTTTTT.

This chain's CDR3 is CASSRTGGPYEQYF. For the CDR3, the DNA is TGTGCCAGTAGCCGGACAGGGGGTCCCTACGAGCAGTACTTC. This chain joins TRBV19 and TRBJ2-7; 10 bases map to TRBD1. The CDR3 has 14 amino acids. The V gene end was trimmed by 6 bases and the J gene end by 2 bases; junction bases not matched to a gene: 4. Germline CDR1 and CDR2: LNHDA and SQIVND (reference sequence).

The chain couples TRBV6-1 to TRBJ1-2; D is undetermined. This CDR3 region has 13 residues. Trimming took 1 base from V and 7 from J, leaving 10 bases between them. Germline V gene data show CDR1 as MNHNS and CDR2 as SASEGT. The CDR3 nucleotides read TGTGCCAGCAGTGAAGGGGCAGCGGGTGGCTACACCTTC. Its protein product is CASSEGAAGGYTF.

J is TRBJ2-3 and V is TRBV2; possible D gene TRBD2, 6 bases. V was cut by 6 bases and J by 5 bases, with 15 bases left in between. The germline V gene encodes CDR1 SNHLY and CDR2 FYNNEI. The CDR3 contains 14 residues. CDR3 amino acids: CASRQEGRGDTQYF. CDR3 nucleotide sequence: TGTGCCAGCAGACAGGAGGGCCGCGGAGATACGCAGTATTTT.

This sequence joins TRBV6-5 and TRBJ1-2, with 8 bases identical to TRBD1. This CDR3 has 13 residues. V shed 7 bases, J shed 2 bases, and the junction held 3 bases outside the gene matches. Germline V lookup: CDR1 MNHEY, CDR2 SVGAGI. The CDR3 bases are TGTGCCAGCAAACAGGGGGTCAACTATGGCTACACCTTC. It specifies CASKQGVNYGYTF.

V is TRBV12-3 or TRBV12-4 and J is TRBJ2-1; tentative D call: TRBD2 (5 bases). Trimming removed 7 bases at V and 9 bases at J, with 10 bases between. CDR3 size: 11 residues. The CDR3 DNA reads as TGTGCCAGCACGGGGAGTTCTGAGCAGTTCTTC. It is translated as CASTGSSEQFF.

This chain uses TRBV28 with TRBJ1-4; possible D gene TRBD1, 6 bases. CDR1 is MDHEN, CDR2 SYDVKM, per germline. V was cut by 3 bases and J by 8 bases, with 10 bases left in between. The CDR3 runs to 13 residues. The CDR3 sequence is CASSFPGQEKLFF. In DNA form, the CDR3 reads TGTGCCAGCAGTTTTCCAGGACAGGAAAAACTGTTTTTT.

V gene TRBV6-2 or TRBV6-3 combines with J gene TRBJ1-5; D call uncertain. Trimming took 4 bases from V and 5 from J, leaving 18 bases between them. Germline loops: CDR1 MNHEY, CDR2 SVGEGT. The CDR3 sequence is 16 residues long. The CDR3 sequence is CASSSGRVAGDQPQHF. For the CDR3, the DNA is TGTGCCAGCAGTTCGGGGAGGGTAGCGGGAGATCAGCCCCAGCATTTT.

V gene TRBV30 combines with J gene TRBJ2-3; 9 bases align to TRBD2. V shed 5 bases and J 6 bases; nucleotides not matched to a gene: 12. The CDR3 spans 15 residues. The germline V gene has CDR1 GTSNPN and CDR2 SVGIG (reference sequence). CDR3 residues: CAWEIAGGPTDTQYF. For the CDR3, the DNA is TGTGCCTGGGAGATTGCGGGAGGGCCGACGGATACGCAGTATTTT.

The chain carries TRBV7-2 and TRBJ1-1, with 8 bases fitting TRBD1. Looked up from germline, CDR1 is SGHTA and CDR2 is FQGNSA. This CDR3 has 14 residues. The V segment lost 8 bases and the J segment 1 base; nucleotides outside the gene matches: 6. CDR3 region: CASLTGTGNTEAFF. The CDR3 bases are TGTGCCAGCCTGACGGGGACAGGGAACACTGAAGCTTTCTTT.

V and J are TRBV27 and TRBJ1-2, with D perhaps TRBD1 (5 bases). The CDR3 covers 15 residues. Germline CDR1 MNHEY, CDR2 SMNVEV (reference sequence). V was shortened by 0 bases and J by 4 bases, with 12 bases between the two germline ends. The chain's CDR3 is CASSLSGLGGYGYTF. The CDR3 coding sequence is TGTGCCAGCAGTTTATCCGGCCTGGGGGGCTATGGCTACACCTTC.

The chain combines TRBV28 with TRBJ2-2; tentative D call: TRBD1 (6 bases). CDR1 is MDHEN, CDR2 SYDVKM, per germline. Trimming removed 1 base from V and 0 bases from J, with 12 bases in between. CDR3 length: 17 residues. CDR3 bases: TGTGCCAGCAGTTTATCCCCCGGGACACCGAACACCGGGGAGCTGTTTTTT. Amino acid sequence: CASSLSPGTPNTGELFF.

The V and J genes are TRBV19 and TRBJ2-2; the D is unclear. The CDR3 covers 13 residues. Between the trimmed V and J ends, which lost 0 bases and 6 bases, there was a span of 5 bases. CDR1 LNHDA and CDR2 SQIVND come from the germline V gene (reference sequence). CDR3 coding DNA: TGTGCCAGTAGTATAGAGGACGCCGGGGAGCTGTTTTTT. The encoded protein is CASSIEDAGELFF.

V is TRBV5-1 and J is TRBJ2-2; D remains ambiguous. CDR1 and CDR2 from the germline V gene are SGHRS and YFSETQ. The CDR3 extends over 15 amino acids. V gave up 1 base and J gave up 8 bases, with 15 bases separating them. The CDR3 sequence: CASSLTISVGGELFF. The CDR3 bases are TGCGCCAGCAGCTTGACCATCTCCGTGGGAGGGGAGCTGTTTTTT.